This T cell receptor beta chain was profiled in a study of blood T cell repertoires in COVID-19. Across the study: From the United States, Italy and Spain came samples of acute and convalescent COVID-19. In each case, the material was cDNA or gDNA derived from T cells, B-cell-depleted T cells, or PBMCs.

In the original processing: Reference gene primer amplification in the assay estimated nucleated cell counts. Sequenced by immunoSEQ multiplex PCR; TCRdb stores in-frame clones only, minus some. The D gene and trimming were derived from the DNA, and the V and J assignments and clone size from that table. Here the sample spans approximately 180,000 clones, approximately 92% being singletons. The sample was peripheral blood. The sequence came from a man aged 50 to 60 with acute or convalescent COVID-19.

CDR3 bases: TGTGCCAGCAGTTACGGAGCGGGGGGTCCCTCCTACAATGAGCAGTTCTTC. It specifies CASSYGAGGPSYNEQFF. The chain employs TRBV6-2 or TRBV6-3 and TRBJ2-1; the match to TRBD2 covers 9 bases. The V segment lost 2 bases and the J segment 0 bases; nucleotides outside the gene matches: 5. This CDR3 is 17 amino acids long. Per the germline V gene, CDR1 is MNHEY and CDR2 is SVGEGT.